This record looks at one T cell receptor (beta chain) sequence and its context. The CDR3 loop spans 15 amino acids. CDR1 is LNHDA and CDR2 is SQIVND in the germline V gene (reference sequence). V gave up 6 bases and J gave up 1 base; unmatched junction bases: 7. The data were taken from a study of blood T cell repertoires in COVID-19. Using immunoSEQ multiplex PCR, the repertoire was profiled, and TCRdb retains in-frame clones only, with some absent. Found here are 84,000 or so clones, 80% of them singletons; the top ten hold 15% to 20%. The chain joins TRBV19 to TRBJ1-1, with 8 bases lining up with TRBD1. This clonotype originated in a woman of 80 years or more with acute or convalescent COVID-19. Sample: peripheral blood. The CDR3 loop reads CASSSGQGKNTEAFF. CDR3 coding DNA: TGTGCCAGTAGCAGTGGACAGGGAAAGAACACTGAAGCTTTCTTT.